The 18 T cell receptor beta chains below were found in one sample sequenced in a study of response to subunit inactivated influenza vaccine. TCRdb called the RT-PCR reads again in MiXCR, with one record for every CDR3 protein. The data show about 180,000 distinct CDR3 sequences, around 9.2% seen once. The material was non-naive T cells sorted from PBMCs, obtained on the day of vaccination. These receptors all come from a man between 50 and 59 years old who received an inactivated influenza vaccine.

This clonotype appeared many times. The V and J genes are TRBV12-3 or TRBV12-4 and TRBJ2-7; D might be TRBD1 (5 bases). Trimming left V 3 bases short and J 1 base short, with 22 bases between. CDR3 length: 18 amino acids. The CDR3 reads CASSLVEVWTRTSYEQYF. CDR3 in DNA: TGTGCCAGCAGTTTGGTTGAGGTTTGGACACGAACTTCCTACGAGCAGTACTTC.

The chain combines TRBV6-5 with TRBJ2-1; 7 nucleotides agree with TRBD2. The CDR3 runs to 15 residues. J lost 3 bases, V lost 2 bases, and 4 bases had no gene match. Germline V gene data show CDR1 as MNHEY and CDR2 as SVGAGI. CDR3 coding DNA: TGTGCCAGCAGTTACGAGCGCGGGAGCTACAATGAGCAGTTCTTC. Amino acids: CASSYERGSYNEQFF.

This clonotype occurred many times. The junction and the germline gene differ at one end; a read error may be behind it. The rearrangement uses TRBV2 and TRBJ1-2; the D is unclear. CDR1 and CDR2 (germline): SNHLY, FYNNEI. The CDR3 extends over 13 amino acids. The CDR3 sequence is CASSEARIYGYTF. The CDR3 nucleotides read TGTGCCAGCAGCGAAGCGCGGATATATGGCTACACCTTC.

This clonotype was picked up a small number of times. J is TRBJ1-1 and V is TRBV7-9, with a weak D call TRBD1 (5 bases). Trimming pared 5 bases from V and 6 bases from J, leaving 19 bases between. There are 15 residues in the CDR3. Per the germline V gene, CDR1 is SEHNR and CDR2 is FQNEAQ (reference sequence). The DNA for the CDR3 is TGTGCCAGCAGCCCCGCGGACTGGGGGGTTTCTGAAGCTTTCTTT. Protein sequence: CASSPADWGVSEAFF.

This chain links TRBV10-2 with TRBJ2-1; 7 positions agree with TRBD2. This CDR3 contains 17 residues. Germline-derived CDR1 and CDR2 are WSHSY and SAAADI. V was pared by 3 bases and J by 4 bases, with 12 bases of the junction left unmatched. The CDR3 nucleotides read TGCGCCAGCAGTGATTGGGGGGGAGAGACCCTGTACAATGAGCAGTTCTTC. Protein: CASSDWGGETLYNEQFF.

This clonotype showed up many times. V usage is TRBV9 and J usage is TRBJ2-3; D unresolved. This CDR3 has 15 residues. Per germline, CDR1 SGDLS and CDR2 YYNGEE. Trimming cost V 0 bases and J 4 bases, with 12 bases left between them. CDR3 bases: TGTGCCAGCAGCGTAGCGGACGGCTGGCCAGATACGCAGTATTTT. Protein: CASSVADGWPDTQYF.

This clonotype was seen only a few times. This sequence joins TRBV12-3 or TRBV12-4 and TRBJ2-2; 8 bases agree with TRBD1. The CDR3 is made up of 19 amino acids. The trim removed 6 bases at V and 2 bases at J, leaving 17 bases unmatched. CDR3 amino acids: CASRAGTGNVARNTGELFF. CDR3 nucleotides: TGTGCCAGCAGGGCCGGGACAGGAAATGTTGCCAGAAACACCGGGGAGCTGTTTTTT.

The chain joins TRBV5-1 to TRBJ2-7; no definite D call. The V gene's germline CDR1 is SGHRS and CDR2 YFSETQ. Trimming cost V 0 bases and J 2 bases, with 6 bases left between them. The CDR3 totals 13 residues. CDR3 sequence reads: CASSLGYAYEQYF. The CDR3, as DNA: TGCGCCAGCAGCTTGGGATATGCCTACGAGCAGTACTTC.

This clonotype was observed many times. The V call is TRBV29-1, the J call TRBJ2-4, with D perhaps TRBD2 (7 bases). The germline CDR1 and CDR2 sequences are SQVTM and ANQGSEA. This CDR3 contains 12 residues. V was shortened by 4 bases and J by 9 bases, with 13 bases between the two germline ends. This CDR3 reads CSVGRGGGIQYF. CDR3 sequence (DNA): TGCAGCGTTGGTCGGGGAGGGGGCATTCAGTACTTC.

This clonotype appeared many times. V and J are TRBV11-2 and TRBJ1-1, with D possibly TRBD1 on 6 matching bases. The germline V gene encodes CDR1 SGHAT and CDR2 FQNNGV. V was shortened by 0 bases and J by 5 bases, with 19 bases between the two germline ends. This CDR3 spans 17 amino acids. The CDR3 DNA sequence: TGTGCCAGCAGCTTAGATAACAACAGGGCTACAAAGACTGAAGCTTTCTTT. Translated, it gives CASSLDNNRATKTEAFF.

This clonotype has at least ten counts. The chain uses TRBV5-1 and TRBJ2-4, with D unclear. Looked up from germline, CDR1 is SGHRS and CDR2 is YFSETQ. V lost 5 bases to trimming and J lost 1 base, with 16 bases between them. This CDR3 has 16 residues. CDR3 in DNA: TGCGCCAGCAGTTTGACCGCAGGAGCGGCCAAAAACATTCAGTACTTC. This encodes CASSLTAGAAKNIQYF. The full variable domain, with the rest looked up from reference TRBV5-1 and TRBJ2-4, is KAGVTQTPRYLIKTRGQQVTLSCSPISGHRSVSWYQQTPGQGLQFLFEYFSETQRNKGNFPGRFSGRQFSNSRSEMNVSTLELGDSALYLCASSLTAGAAKNIQYFGAGTRLSVL.

This clonotype has at least ten counts. The chain is built from TRBV15 and TRBJ2-3, with D possibly matching TRBD1 (6 bases). The CDR3 spans 19 residues. Germline values: CDR1 LNHNV, CDR2 YYDKDF (reference sequence). V was trimmed by 1 base and J by 6 bases, leaving 26 bases between them. The CDR3 loop is CATSRGLHGTSPSLDTQYF. The CDR3 DNA is TGTGCCACCAGCAGAGGACTTCACGGGACATCCCCTTCGTTGGATACGCAGTATTTT. The full variable domain, completed using reference TRBV15 and TRBJ2-3, is DAMVIQNPRYQVTQFGKPVTLSCSQTLNHNVMYWYQQKSSQAPKLLFHYYDKDFNNEADTPDNFQSRRPNTSFCFLDIRSPGLGDTAMYLCATSRGLHGTSPSLDTQYFGPGTRLTVL.

The chain is built from TRBV5-1 and TRBJ1-1, with TRBD1 as a possible D gene (5 bases). The CDR3 sequence is 14 residues long. V lost 1 base to trimming and J lost 1 base, with 8 bases between them. Germline lookup yields CDR1 SGHRS and CDR2 YFSETQ. CDR3 in DNA: TGCGCCAGCAGCTTGTATCAGGGGAACACTGAAGCTTTCTTT. As protein: CASSLYQGNTEAFF.

V is TRBV7-9 and J is TRBJ2-7; D may be TRBD1 or TRBD2 (5 bases each). This CDR3 comprises 13 residues. Germline values: CDR1 SEHNR, CDR2 FQNEAQ (reference sequence). V was cut by 6 bases and J by 3 bases, with 12 bases left in between. The CDR3 region has the DNA TGTGCCAGCAGTCCCCGGGACCACTACGAGCAGTACTTC. The encoded protein is CASSPRDHYEQYF. Looking up the rest from reference TRBV7-9 and TRBJ2-7 gives the full variable domain: DTGVSQNPRHKITKRGQNVTFRCDPISEHNRLYWYRQTLGQGPEFLTYFQNEAQLEKSRLLSDRFSAERPKGSFSTLEIQRTEQGDSAMYLCASSPRDHYEQYFGPGTRLTVT.

This clonotype was counted a few times. The rearrangement joins TRBV29-1 to TRBJ2-5, with D possibly TRBD1 on 6 matching bases. Germline-derived CDR1 and CDR2 are SQVTM and ANQGSEA. V lost 0 bases to trimming and J lost 9 bases, with 17 bases between them. The CDR3 has 14 amino acids. In DNA, the CDR3 is TGCAGCGTTGAAGATGAACCAGGGGCGACGGCCCAGTACTTC. This encodes CSVEDEPGATAQYF. Based on the CDR3 plus reference TRBV29-1 and TRBJ2-5, the full variable domain is SAVISQKPSRDICQRGTSLTIQCQVDSQVTMMFWYRQQPGQSLTLIATANQGSEATYESGFVIDKFPISRPNLTFSTLTVSNMSPEDSSIYLCSVEDEPGATAQYFGPGTRLLVL.

The V call is TRBV15, the J call TRBJ2-7; no clear D gene. The CDR3 runs 13 residues. The V end lost 0 bases, the J end lost 6 bases, and 9 bases lay between the germline ends. Looked up from germline, CDR1 is LNHNV and CDR2 is YYDKDF (reference sequence). The CDR3 spells CATSRDKLSEQYF. CDR3 in DNA: TGTGCCACCAGCAGAGACAAGCTGAGCGAGCAGTACTTC.

This chain joins TRBV7-9 and TRBJ1-3; TRBD1 matches 9 bases. This CDR3 comprises 17 residues. Germline CDR1 reads SEHNR; CDR2 reads FQNEAQ (reference sequence). Trimming at V came to 5 bases and at J to 3 bases, leaving 11 bases not matched to a gene. CDR3 protein: CASSRTGVKLSGNTIYF. The CDR3 DNA sequence: TGTGCCAGCAGCCGGACAGGGGTTAAATTGAGTGGAAACACCATATATTTT.

This clonotype was seen at least ten times. This chain links TRBV4-3 with TRBJ2-1; 12 positions match TRBD2. This CDR3 comprises 17 residues. The V gene's germline CDR1 is LGHNA and CDR2 YSLEER. The J segment lost 7 bases and the V segment lost 4 bases, leaving 11 bases of the junction unmatched. CDR3 in amino acids: CASSRQTSGSRDNEQFF. The CDR3 nucleotides are TGCGCCAGCAGCCGGCAGACTAGCGGGAGTCGTGATAATGAGCAGTTCTTC.